Listed below are T cell receptor beta chains from one sample, sequenced in a study of T cell repertoires in cytomegalovirus infection. No antigens are known for them. In TCRdb, the reads were re-called with MiXCR into one record per CDR3 protein. This sample has some 500,000 distinct CDR3 sequences, with under 45% found just once. Sample: cultured PBMCs, taken from culture after CMV antigen stimulation. These receptors were taken from a human donor in good health (CMV status not recorded). Some clones in this sample may be carry-over from other donors' samples. The CDR3 runs from the conserved cysteine through the conserved F or W. D genes are given only for firm matches. Expanded clones get a size class; other rows say once, few or many, or leave the size out.

d_gene	abundance	v_gene	j_gene	CDR3nt	CDR3aa
NA	NA	TRBV12-3/TRBV12-4	TRBJ2-1	TGTGCCAGCTCCAATGGGGGGAGAAGCTCCTACAATGAGCAGTTCTTC	CASSNGGRSSYNEQFF
NA	NA	TRBV12-3/TRBV12-4	TRBJ1-1	TGTGCCAGCAGTTTATCCAGGGGACTTGAAGCTTTCTTT	CASSLSRGLEAFF
NA	NA	TRBV7-2	TRBJ2-3	TGTGCCAGCAGCTTAATTCAGACCACAGATACGCAGTATTTT	CASSLIQTTDTQYF
NA	NA	TRBV12-5	TRBJ2-5	TGTGCTAGTGGTTTGGGCCCGGGGACCCAGTACTTC	CASGLGPGTQYF
TRBD2	NA	TRBV4-1	TRBJ2-5	TGTGCCAGCAGCCAAGTCGACGGGGGGTCGGAGACCCAGTACTTC	CASSQVDGGSETQYF
NA	NA	TRBV20-1	TRBJ2-1	TGCAGTGCTAGAGGAGAGCGCGAATACAATGAGCAGTTCTTC	CSARGEREYNEQFF
NA	NA	TRBV7-6	TRBJ2-5	TGTGCCAGCAGCTTTTTCGCAGGGCGTTTAGAGACCCAGTACTTC	CASSFFAGRLETQYF
NA	NA	TRBV7-9	TRBJ2-1	TGTGCCAGCAGCCCTAATGAGCAGTTCTTC	CASSPNEQFF
NA	few	TRBV7-2	TRBJ2-5	TGTGCCAGCAGCTTATTAGCGCCAGGAGGGACCCAGTACTTC	CASSLLAPGGTQYF
TRBD1	few	TRBV12-3/TRBV12-4	TRBJ2-4	TGTGCCAGCAGGAAGCTTGGGACAGACAAAAACATTCAGTACTTC	CASRKLGTDKNIQYF
TRBD1	NA	TRBV5-6	TRBJ2-3	TGTGCCAGCAGCCTGCGAGACAGGGACACAGATACGCAGTATTTT	CASSLRDRDTDTQYF
NA	few	TRBV10-3	TRBJ2-3	TGTGCCATCAGTGAACCCTATACTAGTAATACGCAGTATTTT	CAISEPYTSNTQYF
TRBD2	NA	TRBV6-5	TRBJ2-3	TGTGCCAGCAGTTACCGTAGCGGGAGGACACGGTCCCTCACAGATACGCAGTATTTT	CASSYRSGRTRSLTDTQYF
NA	NA	TRBV12-3/TRBV12-4	TRBJ2-2	TGTGCCAGCAGCCCTCGCGGGCGGGTCACCGGGGAGCTGTTTTTT	CASSPRGRVTGELFF
TRBD1	few	TRBV6-4	TRBJ1-5	TGTGCCAGCATCGGGACAGGGGGCAATCAGCCCCAGCATTTT	CASIGTGGNQPQHF
NA	NA	TRBV11-2	TRBJ2-3	TGTGCCAGCAGTCCTTGGGGGCGACTGGGCACAGATACGCAGTATTTT	CASSPWGRLGTDTQYF
TRBD1	NA	TRBV18	TRBJ2-7	TGTGCCAGCTCACCGGTTCCGGGACAGGGGTTCCACGAGCAGTACTTC	CASSPVPGQGFHEQYF
TRBD1	NA	TRBV7-2	TRBJ2-1	TGTGCCAGCAGCTTACAAGTAGTAGGACAGGGGCGATTGGATGAGCAGTTCTTC	CASSLQVVGQGRLDEQFF
NA	NA	TRBV20-1	TRBJ2-5	TGCAGTGCTGCGTGGGACTTACAAGAGACCCAGTACTTC	CSAAWDLQETQYF
NA	many	TRBV7-2	TRBJ2-1	TGTGCCAGCAGCTTATCCTACAGGTTCTCGGGGAATGAGCAGTTCTTC	CASSLSYRFSGNEQFF
TRBD2	NA	TRBV20-1	TRBJ2-4	TGCAGTGCTAGAGTTCTTGGGCTAGCGGGAGCCAAAAACATTCAGTACTTC	CSARVLGLAGAKNIQYF
TRBD1	many	TRBV7-2	TRBJ2-1	TGTGCCAGCAGCCTTGACAGGGGGACTTACAATGAGCAGTTCTTC	CASSLDRGTYNEQFF
NA	NA	TRBV5-6	TRBJ1-6	TGTGCCAGCAGCTTGGACGGTCGAAATTCACCCCTCCACTTT	CASSLDGRNSPLHF
NA	NA	TRBV2	TRBJ2-5	TGTGCCAGCAGTTGGGACAAAGAGACCCAGTACTTC	CASSWDKETQYF
NA	NA	TRBV28	TRBJ1-5	TGTGCCAGCAGGCCAGCGGGGAATCAGCCCCAGCATTTT	CASRPAGNQPQHF
NA	NA	TRBV11-2	TRBJ1-1	TGTGCCAGCAGCCCAGGCCCGGGGGAAGAAGCTTTCTTT	CASSPGPGEEAFF
TRBD2	NA	TRBV10-1	TRBJ2-2	TGCGCCAGCATGGGGACTAGTGACTTCTTCGGGGAGCTGTTTTTT	CASMGTSDFFGELFF
TRBD1	few	TRBV7-9	TRBJ2-5	TGTGCCAGCAGCTCTAACCGGGACAGTCAAGAGACCCAGTACTTC	CASSSNRDSQETQYF
NA	once	TRBV18	TRBJ2-1	TGTGCCAGCTCACCCATAACTAGTGGGGGTTACAATGAGCAGTTCTTC	CASSPITSGGYNEQFF
NA	few	TRBV7-8	TRBJ2-2	TGTGCCAGCAGCTCCTACGGGATTCGGAACACCGGGGAGCTGTTTTTT	CASSSYGIRNTGELFF
TRBD2	NA	TRBV2	TRBJ2-1	TGTGCCAGCTCTCCGCCTAGCGGGGGCCCCTGGGACAATGAGCAGTTCTTC	CASSPPSGGPWDNEQFF